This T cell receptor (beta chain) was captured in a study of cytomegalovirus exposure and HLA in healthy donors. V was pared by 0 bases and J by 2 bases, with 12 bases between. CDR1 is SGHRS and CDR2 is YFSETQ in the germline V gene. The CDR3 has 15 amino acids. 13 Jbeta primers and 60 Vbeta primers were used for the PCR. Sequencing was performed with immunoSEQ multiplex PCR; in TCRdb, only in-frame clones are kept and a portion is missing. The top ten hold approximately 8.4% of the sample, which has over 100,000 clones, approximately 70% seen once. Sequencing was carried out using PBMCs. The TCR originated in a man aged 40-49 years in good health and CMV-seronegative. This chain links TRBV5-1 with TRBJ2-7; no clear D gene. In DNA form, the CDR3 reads TGCGCCAGCAGCTTGGTACAGACCTCAACCTACGAGCAGTACTTC. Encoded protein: CASSLVQTSTYEQYF.